This passage covers 25 T cell receptor beta chains from one sample sequenced in a study of graft-versus-host responses after intestinal transplantation. Using immunoSEQ multiplex PCR, the repertoire was profiled, and TCRdb retains in-frame clones only, with some absent. The sample has some 31,000 clones; just under 95% are singletons. The sequencing used PBMCs, collected about 65 days after intestinal transplant. These receptors came from a human patient who received an intestinal transplant, so some T cells may come from the graft donor.

A note on this clone: The sample contains more than one DNA sequence encoding this CDR3. The V call is TRBV6-1, the J call TRBJ2-2; D might be TRBD2 (6 bases). The CDR3 extends over 16 amino acids. Deletions cut 4 bases from V and 4 bases from J, with 16 bases between. CDR1 and CDR2 from the germline V gene are MNHNS and SASEGT. CDR3 loop: CASSALVGRSTGELFF. The CDR3 DNA sequence: TGTGCCAGCAGTGCCCTTGTCGGGAGAAGCACCGGGGAGCTGTTTTTT.

This chain connects TRBV19 to TRBJ2-1; D possibly corresponds to TRBD2 (5 bases). V dropped 3 bases and J dropped 7 bases, with 16 bases sitting between them. Germline V gene sequence: CDR1 LNHDA, CDR2 SQIVND (reference sequence). CDR3 length equals 15 residues. The CDR3 loop is CASSITGGYQNEQFF. For the CDR3, the DNA is TGTGCCAGTAGTATTACCGGCGGGTACCAAAATGAGCAGTTCTTC.

The chain links TRBV2 to TRBJ1-2; weak D call: TRBD1 (5 bases). CDR3 length: 14 amino acids. With 1 base removed from V and 4 bases from J, the gap between germline ends came to 10 bases. CDR1 and CDR2 (germline): SNHLY, FYNNEI. In DNA, the CDR3 is TGTGCCAGCAGTGAAGGTTCAGGGCCCTATGGCTACACCTTC. Residues: CASSEGSGPYGYTF.

The chain uses TRBV28 and TRBJ1-5; D remains unclear. V was trimmed by 3 bases and J by 0 bases, leaving 9 bases between them. This CDR3 has 15 residues. Per the germline V gene, CDR1 is MDHEN and CDR2 is SYDVKM. For the CDR3, the DNA is TGTGCCAGCAGTTTGTTTGCCGGTAGCAATCAGCCCCAGCATTTT. Amino acids: CASSLFAGSNQPQHF.

V gene TRBV6-5 combines with J gene TRBJ2-3, with 11 bases fitting TRBD2. This CDR3 has 15 amino acids. Germline V lookup: CDR1 MNHEY, CDR2 SVGAGI. The V gene end was trimmed by 6 bases and the J gene end by 6 bases; junction bases not matched to a gene: 8. The CDR3 DNA reads as TGTGCCAGCAGGGCACTAGCGGGAGAAAGGGATACGCAGTATTTT. This sequence encodes CASRALAGERDTQYF.

This chain uses TRBV19 with TRBJ2-1; maybe TRBD1 (6 bases). Trimming pared 9 bases from V and 6 bases from J, leaving 18 bases between. This CDR3 spans 14 amino acids. CDR1 is LNHDA and CDR2 is SQIVND in the germline V gene (reference sequence). The CDR3 sequence is CASEGHPDGNEQFF. CDR3 in DNA: TGTGCCAGCGAGGGACACCCCGACGGCAATGAGCAGTTCTTC.

The chain is built from TRBV12-5 and TRBJ1-1; D call uncertain. This CDR3 has 13 residues. CDR1 and CDR2 from the germline V gene are LGHNT and FRNRAP. V was shortened by 3 bases and J by 3 bases, with 8 bases between the two germline ends. The chain's CDR3 is CASGFTRDTEAFF. The CDR3 DNA sequence: TGTGCTAGTGGTTTCACAAGGGACACTGAAGCTTTCTTT.

The chain uses TRBV30 and TRBJ2-6; a weak D match, TRBD1 (6 bases). Germline CDR1 reads GTSNPN; CDR2 reads SVGIG (reference sequence). This CDR3 has 17 residues. Trimming removed 1 base from V and 2 bases from J, with 15 bases in between. The chain's CDR3 is CAWSAHRASTGANVLTF. CDR3 nucleotide sequence: TGTGCCTGGAGTGCCCACAGGGCTAGCACTGGGGCCAACGTCCTGACTTTC.

The rearrangement joins TRBV2 to TRBJ2-2; tentative D call: TRBD2 (6 bases). CDR1 SNHLY and CDR2 FYNNEI come from the germline V gene. Trimming took 4 bases from V and 6 from J, leaving 12 bases between them. This CDR3 region has 14 residues. CDR3 DNA: TGTGCCAGCAGTGGTGGACTACCCCCCGGGGAGCTGTTTTTT. Its protein is CASSGGLPPGELFF.

CDR3 amino acids: CASSQHAEDTQYF. CDR3 DNA: TGTGCCAGCAGCCAGCATGCCGAGGATACGCAGTATTTT. The chain uses TRBV7-6 and TRBJ2-3; D ambiguous. CDR3 size: 13 residues. V was clipped by 5 bases and J by 6 bases, with 12 bases between them. Germline V gene sequence: CDR1 SGHVS, CDR2 FNYEAQ.

The chain joins TRBV6-5 to TRBJ1-3; 9 nucleotides line up with TRBD1. After removal of 6 bases from V and 4 bases from J, the junction contained 4 bases not matched to a gene. The CDR3 runs 14 residues. In germline, CDR1 is MNHEY, CDR2 SVGAGI. Here the CDR3 reads CASRTGGAGNTIYF. The CDR3 DNA reads TGTGCCAGCAGAACAGGGGGCGCAGGAAACACCATATATTTT.

This clone was seen more than once but under ten times. The chain combines TRBV15 with TRBJ2-7; 10 nucleotides align to TRBD1. CDR3 length: 16 amino acids. V was clipped by 3 bases and J by 2 bases; unmatched bases: 7. Germline CDR1 LNHNV, CDR2 YYDKDF (reference sequence). CDR3 bases: TGTGCCACCAGCAGCCCCGGGACAGGGGACGCCTACGAGCAGTACTTC. Translating it yields CATSSPGTGDAYEQYF.

The chain couples TRBV28 to TRBJ2-6, with D unclear. The V gene's germline CDR1 is MDHEN and CDR2 SYDVKM. Trimming removed 6 bases at V and 8 bases at J, with 11 bases between. The length of the CDR3 is 13 residues. The CDR3 loop reads CASREYSTNVLTF. The CDR3 DNA reads as TGTGCCAGCAGGGAATATAGCACCAACGTCCTGACTTTC.

The chain combines TRBV5-1 with TRBJ1-6; no reliable D call. The length of the CDR3 is 17 residues. V was cut by 0 bases and J by 0 bases, with 10 bases left in between. Germline V gene sequence: CDR1 SGHRS, CDR2 YFSETQ. Here the CDR3 reads CASSLAYGLSYNSPLHF. As DNA, the CDR3 is TGCGCCAGCAGCTTGGCTTACGGACTCTCCTATAATTCACCCCTCCACTTT.

J is TRBJ2-7 and V is TRBV5-4, with a weak D call TRBD2 (5 bases). The germline V gene encodes CDR1 SGHNT and CDR2 YYREEE (reference sequence). V was trimmed by 4 bases and J by 2 bases, leaving 19 bases between them. The length of the CDR3 is 16 residues. DNA of the CDR3: TGTGCCAGCAGCCCCTCCTGGTTAGGGAGCCCCTACGAGCAGTACTTC. Translating it yields CASSPSWLGSPYEQYF. The full variable domain, in which reference TRBV5-4 and TRBJ2-7 provide the parts outside the CDR3, is ETGVTQSPTHLIKTRGQQVTLRCSSQSGHNTVSWYQQALGQGPQFIFQYYREEENGRGNFPPRFSGLQFPNYSSELNVNALELDDSALYLCASSPSWLGSPYEQYFGPGTRLTVT.

This chain connects TRBV5-1 to TRBJ2-7; D not resolved. Trimming shortened V by 0 bases and J by 4 bases, and 5 bases separated the two germline ends. Germline assignment: CDR1 SGHRS and CDR2 YFSETQ. This CDR3 is built from 12 residues. CDR3 sequence: CASSLEGYEQYF. The CDR3 DNA sequence: TGCGCCAGCAGCTTGGAAGGGTACGAGCAGTACTTC.

This rearrangement joins TRBV4-2 to TRBJ2-1; 7 positions agree with TRBD2. CDR1 LGHNA and CDR2 YNFKEQ come from the germline V gene. The CDR3 has 15 amino acids. The V segment lost 3 bases and the J segment 4 bases; nucleotides outside the gene matches: 6. This CDR3 is CASSHGLEAYNEQFF. CDR3 nucleotides: TGTGCCAGCAGCCATGGACTAGAAGCGTACAATGAGCAGTTCTTC.

The chain joins TRBV4-1 to TRBJ2-7; 7 bases agree with TRBD1. The CDR3 extends over 15 amino acids. Germline-derived CDR1 and CDR2 are MGHRA and YSYEKL. J gave up 5 bases and V 4 bases, and 11 bases lay outside the gene matches. The DNA of the CDR3 is TGCGCCAGCAGCCGGAAGACAGGGAGATTCGACGAGCAGTACTTC. This codes for CASSRKTGRFDEQYF.

This clone appeared once. The rearrangement joins TRBV30 to TRBJ2-7; 15 nucleotides align to TRBD2. The CDR3 consists of 15 residues. CDR1 is GTSNPN, CDR2 SVGIG, per germline (reference sequence). The V segment lost 5 bases and the J segment 6 bases; nucleotides outside the gene matches: 8. The CDR3 coding sequence is TGTGCCTGGGAGGTAGCGGGACTAGCGGGAGGCGAGCAGTACTTC. Protein sequence: CAWEVAGLAGGEQYF.

The rearrangement joins TRBV6-5 to TRBJ2-3; D possibly uses TRBD1 or TRBD2 (7 bases each). CDR3 length equals 15 residues. The germline gives CDR1 MNHEY, CDR2 SVGAGI. V gave up 2 bases and J gave up 7 bases, with 16 bases separating them. In DNA form, the CDR3 reads TGTGCCAGCAGTTACGGGGGGGACAGATGGAATACGCAGTATTTT. Translation: CASSYGGDRWNTQYF.

The chain joins TRBV7-8 to TRBJ1-5; 9 bases line up with TRBD1. CDR1 is SGHVS and CDR2 is FQNEAQ in the germline V gene. This CDR3 is 18 amino acids long. The trim removed 5 bases at V and 2 bases at J, leaving 13 bases unmatched. CDR3 loop: CASSRMDRGGWGNQPQHF. The CDR3 nucleotides are TGTGCCAGCAGCCGAATGGACAGGGGAGGTTGGGGCAATCAGCCCCAGCATTTT.

J is TRBJ2-1 and V is TRBV6-4, with 10 bases identical to TRBD2. The germline gives CDR1 MRHNA, CDR2 SNTAGT. The CDR3 runs to 16 residues. Trimming took 0 bases from V and 9 from J; bases not matched to a gene: 8. This chain's CDR3 is CASSDSFLASGSEQFF. The CDR3, as DNA: TGTGCCAGCAGTGACTCCTTTTTGGCTAGCGGGAGTGAGCAGTTCTTC.

The V call is TRBV5-1, the J call TRBJ2-5, with 10 bases matching TRBD1. This CDR3 is 14 amino acids long. In germline, CDR1 is SGHRS, CDR2 YFSETQ. Trimming took 4 bases from V and 4 from J; bases not matched to a gene: 4. The CDR3 spells CASSGTGAGETQYF. CDR3 DNA: TGCGCCAGCAGCGGGACAGGGGCAGGAGAGACCCAGTACTTC.

The chain is built from TRBV25-1 and TRBJ2-2, with D perhaps TRBD1 (5 bases). CDR3 length: 13 residues. Deletions cut 6 bases from V and 1 base from J, with 6 bases between. In germline, CDR1 is MGHDK, CDR2 SYGVNS. CDR3 sequence reads: CASSDRNTGELFF. CDR3 DNA sequence: TGTGCCAGCAGCGACAGGAACACCGGGGAGCTGTTTTTT.

The rearrangement joins TRBV29-1 to TRBJ2-2; a possible D gene is TRBD1 (5 bases). The V end was cut by 3 bases, the J end by 8 bases, with 7 bases between. Germline V gene lookup returns CDR1 SQVTM and CDR2 ANQGSEA. The CDR3 spans 11 residues. The CDR3 sequence: CSVDGAGELFF. In DNA form, the CDR3 reads TGCAGCGTTGATGGGGCTGGGGAGCTGTTTTTT.